The rows below give T cell receptor beta chains drawn from one sample of a study of blood T cell repertoires in COVID-19. This table comes from immunoSEQ multiplex PCR, and its TCRdb copy is limited to in-frame clones, with some not included. The sample holds 35,000 to 45,000 clones, approximately 80% seen once. Material: peripheral blood. All receptors come from a man between 65 and 85 years old with active or convalescent COVID-19. The CDR3 runs from the conserved cysteine through the conserved F or W. Each record gives: clone size, V gene, J gene, D gene, CDR3 protein, CDR3 DNA. The D gene is left open where the match is weak. Not all rows give a size; the values are once, few, many and, for expanded clones, a class.

clone size: few; V gene: TRBV7-3; J gene: TRBJ2-1; D gene: TRBD2; CDR3 protein: CASSFGLAVNNEQFF; CDR3 DNA: TGTGCCAGCAGCTTCGGGCTAGCGGTAAACAATGAGCAGTTCTTC
clone size: NA; V gene: TRBV27; J gene: TRBJ1-1; D gene: NA; CDR3 protein: CASSLQGSTEAFF; CDR3 DNA: TGTGCCAGCAGCTTACAGGGTAGCACTGAAGCTTTCTTT
clone size: NA; V gene: TRBV11-2; J gene: TRBJ1-1; D gene: TRBD1; CDR3 protein: CASSPRQGADTEAFF; CDR3 DNA: TGTGCCAGCAGCCCCCGACAGGGGGCGGACACTGAAGCTTTCTTT
clone size: NA; V gene: TRBV19; J gene: TRBJ2-3; D gene: TRBD2; CDR3 protein: CASSIPSGVSYF; CDR3 DNA: TGTGCCAGTAGTATTCCTAGCGGCGTCTCGTATTTT
clone size: few; V gene: TRBV19; J gene: TRBJ1-2; D gene: TRBD1; CDR3 protein: CASSIGWGQGNGYTF; CDR3 DNA: TGTGCCAGTAGTATAGGATGGGGACAGGGAAATGGCTACACCTTC
clone size: NA; V gene: TRBV7-9; J gene: TRBJ2-3; D gene: TRBD1; CDR3 protein: CASSEGGQGTDTQYF; CDR3 DNA: TGTGCCAGCTCGGAGGGGGGACAGGGCACAGATACGCAGTATTTT
clone size: NA; V gene: TRBV29-1; J gene: TRBJ1-1; D gene: TRBD1; CDR3 protein: CSAQTGNVGTEAFF; CDR3 DNA: TGCAGCGCTCAGACAGGGAATGTAGGCACTGAAGCTTTCTTT
clone size: NA; V gene: TRBV6-5; J gene: TRBJ1-5; D gene: NA; CDR3 protein: CASSYSWAPLGPQHF; CDR3 DNA: TGTGCCAGCAGTTACTCGTGGGCGCCGCTCGGGCCCCAGCATTTT
clone size: NA; V gene: TRBV6-2/TRBV6-3; J gene: TRBJ1-5; D gene: NA; CDR3 protein: CASSSRTGSGPQHF; CDR3 DNA: TGTGCCAGCAGTTCTCGGACCGGGAGTGGGCCCCAGCATTTT
clone size: NA; V gene: TRBV6-5; J gene: TRBJ2-7; D gene: TRBD1; CDR3 protein: CASSPRDRESEQYF; CDR3 DNA: TGTGCCAGCAGTCCCCGGGACAGGGAGAGCGAGCAGTACTTC
clone size: NA; V gene: TRBV5-1; J gene: TRBJ1-6; D gene: TRBD1; CDR3 protein: CASSQGQSNSPLHF; CDR3 DNA: TGCGCCAGCAGCCAGGGACAGAGTAATTCACCCCTCCACTTT
clone size: NA; V gene: TRBV5-6; J gene: TRBJ1-2; D gene: NA; CDR3 protein: CASSPAGNYGYTF; CDR3 DNA: TGTGCCAGCAGCCCTGCGGGGAACTATGGCTACACCTTC
clone size: NA; V gene: TRBV3-1/TRBV3-2; J gene: TRBJ2-7; D gene: TRBD1; CDR3 protein: CASSQDLDRGPYEQYF; CDR3 DNA: TGTGCCAGCAGCCAAGACCTGGACAGGGGACCCTACGAGCAGTACTTC
clone size: NA; V gene: TRBV5-1; J gene: TRBJ1-4; D gene: NA; CDR3 protein: CASSGLGEGGEKLFF; CDR3 DNA: TGCGCCAGCAGCGGTTTGGGTGAGGGGGGGGAAAAACTGTTTTTT
clone size: NA; V gene: TRBV27; J gene: TRBJ2-1; D gene: TRBD2; CDR3 protein: CASSPTSGGGLGANEQFF; CDR3 DNA: TGTGCCAGCAGCCCCACTAGCGGGGGGGGGTTAGGGGCCAATGAGCAGTTCTTC
clone size: few; V gene: TRBV5-4; J gene: TRBJ1-2; D gene: TRBD1; CDR3 protein: CASSPGGTGTATFYGYTF; CDR3 DNA: TGTGCCAGCAGCCCCGGTGGTACCGGGACAGCTACTTTTTATGGCTACACCTTC
clone size: few; V gene: TRBV11-2; J gene: TRBJ2-1; D gene: NA; CDR3 protein: CASSSGQPDNEQFF; CDR3 DNA: TGTGCCAGCAGCAGCGGGCAGCCAGACAATGAGCAGTTCTTC
clone size: NA; V gene: TRBV4-1; J gene: TRBJ1-2; D gene: NA; CDR3 protein: CASSPNHGRGRYGYTF; CDR3 DNA: TGCGCCAGCAGCCCCAACCATGGGCGAGGGCGCTATGGCTACACCTTC
clone size: NA; V gene: TRBV3-1/TRBV3-2; J gene: TRBJ2-1; D gene: NA; CDR3 protein: CASSPDSGSYNEQFF; CDR3 DNA: TGTGCCAGCAGCCCCGACTCGGGCTCCTACAATGAGCAGTTCTTC
clone size: NA; V gene: TRBV3-1/TRBV3-2; J gene: TRBJ2-5; D gene: TRBD2; CDR3 protein: CASSQLLSGGETQYF; CDR3 DNA: TGTGCCAGCAGCCAACTACTAAGCGGGGGGGAGACCCAGTACTTC
clone size: NA; V gene: TRBV5-1; J gene: TRBJ2-3; D gene: TRBD2; CDR3 protein: CASSPGGTSTDTQYF; CDR3 DNA: TGCGCCAGCAGCCCGGGGGGGACTAGCACAGATACGCAGTATTTT
clone size: few; V gene: TRBV27; J gene: TRBJ2-3; D gene: NA; CDR3 protein: CASSLPGTDTQYF; CDR3 DNA: TGTGCCAGCAGCTTACCAGGGACAGATACGCAGTATTTT
clone size: NA; V gene: TRBV10-3; J gene: TRBJ1-2; D gene: NA; CDR3 protein: CAISENRGWGYTF; CDR3 DNA: TGTGCCATCAGTGAAAATCGAGGGTGGGGCTACACCTTC
clone size: few; V gene: TRBV6-5; J gene: TRBJ1-2; D gene: NA; CDR3 protein: CASMSRDYGYTF; CDR3 DNA: TGTGCCAGCATGAGCCGGGACTATGGCTACACCTTC
clone size: once; V gene: TRBV7-9; J gene: TRBJ1-6; D gene: NA; CDR3 protein: CASSLGGIPLHF; CDR3 DNA: TGTGCCAGCAGCTTAGGAGGAATCCCCCTCCACTTT
clone size: NA; V gene: TRBV11-2; J gene: TRBJ2-5; D gene: TRBD1; CDR3 protein: CASSFLPGQQETQYF; CDR3 DNA: TGTGCCAGCAGCTTCCTCCCGGGACAGCAAGAGACCCAGTACTTC
clone size: NA; V gene: TRBV4-2; J gene: TRBJ1-1; D gene: NA; CDR3 protein: CASSQDSGKGTEAFF; CDR3 DNA: TGTGCCAGCAGCCAAGATAGCGGAAAAGGGACTGAAGCTTTCTTT
clone size: NA; V gene: TRBV5-6; J gene: TRBJ1-5; D gene: NA; CDR3 protein: CASSTSGAGNQPQHF; CDR3 DNA: TGTGCCAGCAGCACGTCAGGGGCGGGCAATCAGCCCCAGCATTTT
clone size: NA; V gene: TRBV7-3; J gene: TRBJ1-2; D gene: TRBD1; CDR3 protein: CASRPGTGDYGYTF; CDR3 DNA: TGTGCCAGCAGGCCGGGGACAGGAGACTATGGCTACACCTTC
clone size: NA; V gene: TRBV23-1; J gene: TRBJ1-5; D gene: NA; CDR3 protein: CARSRGIHQPQHF; CDR3 DNA: TGCGCCAGATCTAGGGGGATTCATCAGCCCCAGCATTTT
clone size: NA; V gene: TRBV28; J gene: TRBJ1-5; D gene: NA; CDR3 protein: CAGGGQPQHF; CDR3 DNA: TGTGCTGGGGGGGGTCAGCCCCAGCATTTT
clone size: few; V gene: TRBV5-1; J gene: TRBJ2-1; D gene: TRBD2; CDR3 protein: CASSLGTSNEQFF; CDR3 DNA: TGCGCCAGCAGCTTGGGGACTAGCAATGAGCAGTTCTTC
clone size: NA; V gene: TRBV6-5; J gene: TRBJ1-6; D gene: NA; CDR3 protein: CASSSMGEPSPLHF; CDR3 DNA: TGTGCCAGCTCCTCCATGGGAGAACCTTCACCCCTCCACTTT
clone size: NA; V gene: TRBV7-8; J gene: TRBJ1-1; D gene: TRBD1; CDR3 protein: CASSPQGDTEAFF; CDR3 DNA: TGTGCCAGCAGCCCCCAGGGGGACACTGAAGCTTTCTTT
clone size: NA; V gene: TRBV10-3; J gene: TRBJ1-6; D gene: TRBD1; CDR3 protein: CAISEEGNRGRSPLHF; CDR3 DNA: TGTGCCATCAGTGAGGAGGGGAACAGGGGAAGATCACCCCTCCACTTT
clone size: NA; V gene: TRBV5-4; J gene: TRBJ2-1; D gene: TRBD2; CDR3 protein: CASSLGGGGWQFF; CDR3 DNA: TGTGCCAGCAGCTTGGGCGGGGGAGGTTGGCAGTTCTTC
clone size: few; V gene: TRBV18; J gene: TRBJ2-1; D gene: TRBD1; CDR3 protein: CASSPPSGTANNEQFF; CDR3 DNA: TGTGCCAGCTCACCACCTTCCGGGACAGCCAACAATGAGCAGTTCTTC
clone size: NA; V gene: TRBV11-2; J gene: TRBJ2-3; D gene: NA; CDR3 protein: CASNPGYTDTQYF; CDR3 DNA: TGTGCCAGCAACCCGGGGTACACAGATACGCAGTATTTT
clone size: NA; V gene: TRBV5-1; J gene: TRBJ1-5; D gene: NA; CDR3 protein: CASSLAFLPNQPQHF; CDR3 DNA: TGCGCCAGCAGCTTGGCGTTCCTACCAAATCAGCCCCAGCATTTT
clone size: NA; V gene: TRBV19; J gene: TRBJ1-2; D gene: NA; CDR3 protein: CASSLGTGAAGYTF; CDR3 DNA: TGTGCCAGTAGTCTCGGGACGGGAGCTGCTGGCTACACCTTC
clone size: NA; V gene: TRBV5-4; J gene: TRBJ2-3; D gene: NA; CDR3 protein: CASSFGLEVDTQYF; CDR3 DNA: TGTGCCAGCAGCTTTGGTCTAGAGGTAGATACGCAGTATTTT
clone size: NA; V gene: TRBV5-1; J gene: TRBJ1-6; D gene: TRBD1; CDR3 protein: CASSLSLTDRGSNSPLHF; CDR3 DNA: TGCGCCAGCAGCTTATCCCTCACTGACAGGGGGAGCAATTCACCCCTCCACTTT
clone size: NA; V gene: TRBV4-1; J gene: TRBJ1-5; D gene: TRBD1; CDR3 protein: CASSQLNLIDRAGQPQHF; CDR3 DNA: TGCGCCAGCAGCCAACTAAACCTTATTGACAGGGCCGGTCAGCCCCAGCATTTT
clone size: NA; V gene: TRBV28; J gene: TRBJ1-5; D gene: TRBD1; CDR3 protein: CASSLYTGTGGSVRPQHF; CDR3 DNA: TGTGCCAGCAGTTTATACACCGGGACAGGGGGTTCGGTGAGGCCCCAGCATTTT
clone size: NA; V gene: TRBV19; J gene: TRBJ1-5; D gene: TRBD1; CDR3 protein: CASSPQTGGNQPQHF; CDR3 DNA: TGTGCCAGTAGTCCTCAGACAGGGGGCAATCAGCCCCAGCATTTT